This T cell receptor beta chain was observed in a study of blood T cells in healthy people across ages. The V gene lost 3 bases and the J gene lost 6 bases, with 13 bases spanning the gap. Germline V gene data show CDR1 as MNHEY and CDR2 as SMNVEV (reference sequence). The CDR3 covers 14 residues. Whole-study results and caveats: Naive and antigen-experienced cells could not be conclusively compared, given unsorted PBMCs.

A second PCR, run for roughly 7 to 11 cycles, used a sample-barcoded 5' primer plus a J-beta primer mix. TCRdb recomputed calls from the 5' RACE reads with MiXCR, one row per CDR3 protein. The sample has some 1.5 million distinct CDR3 sequences, 35% to 45% seen once. A note on this clonotype: Its antigen is undetermined.

The chain couples TRBV27 to TRBJ2-3; perhaps D is TRBD1 or TRBD2 (6 bases each). Sequenced: blood. The clonotype was recovered from a woman aged 18-29 years in good health. CDR3 DNA sequence: TGTGCCAGCAGTTTGGGGGGCGCGAGGGATACGCAGTATTTT. Encoded protein: CASSLGGARDTQYF.